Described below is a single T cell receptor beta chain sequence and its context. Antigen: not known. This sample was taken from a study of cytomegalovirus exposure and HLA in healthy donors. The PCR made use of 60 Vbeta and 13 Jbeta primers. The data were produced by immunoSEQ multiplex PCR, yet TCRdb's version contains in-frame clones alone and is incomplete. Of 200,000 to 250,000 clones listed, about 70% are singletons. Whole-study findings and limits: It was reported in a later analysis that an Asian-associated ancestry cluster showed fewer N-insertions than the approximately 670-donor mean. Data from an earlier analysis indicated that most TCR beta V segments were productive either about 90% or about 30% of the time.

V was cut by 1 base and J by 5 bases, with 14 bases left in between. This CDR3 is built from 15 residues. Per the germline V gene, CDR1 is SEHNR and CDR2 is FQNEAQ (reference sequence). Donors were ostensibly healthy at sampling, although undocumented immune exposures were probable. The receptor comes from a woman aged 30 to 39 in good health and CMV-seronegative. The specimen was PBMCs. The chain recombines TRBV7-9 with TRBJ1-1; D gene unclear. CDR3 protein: CASSLGGPEGTEAFF. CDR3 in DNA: TGTGCCAGCAGCTTAGGAGGCCCCGAGGGAACTGAAGCTTTCTTT.